This TCR beta chain was obtained from a study of T cell responses to AZD1222 COVID-19 vaccine. Study-wide results and limits: Seropositive status at baseline applied to only a handful of AZD1222 recipients.

In the case of this clone: Its antigen remains unidentified.

Here immunoSEQ multiplex PCR was the method, and the copy in TCRdb shows in-frame clones only, minus some. The sample lists 150,000 to 200,000 clones, about 94% occurring once. The receptor was isolated from an adult who received the AZD1222 COVID-19 vaccine. The sample here was peripheral blood, taken 28 days after the second AZD1222 dose.

As DNA, the CDR3 is TGCGCCAGCAGCCAAGATGAGACAGGGAAGGCAGATACGCAGTATTTT. Translating it yields CASSQDETGKADTQYF. This chain links TRBV4-3 with TRBJ2-3; 7 positions agree with TRBD1. CDR3 length: 16 amino acids. The J segment lost 4 bases and the V segment lost 0 bases, leaving 7 bases of the junction unmatched. Germline CDR1 LGHNA, CDR2 YSLEER.